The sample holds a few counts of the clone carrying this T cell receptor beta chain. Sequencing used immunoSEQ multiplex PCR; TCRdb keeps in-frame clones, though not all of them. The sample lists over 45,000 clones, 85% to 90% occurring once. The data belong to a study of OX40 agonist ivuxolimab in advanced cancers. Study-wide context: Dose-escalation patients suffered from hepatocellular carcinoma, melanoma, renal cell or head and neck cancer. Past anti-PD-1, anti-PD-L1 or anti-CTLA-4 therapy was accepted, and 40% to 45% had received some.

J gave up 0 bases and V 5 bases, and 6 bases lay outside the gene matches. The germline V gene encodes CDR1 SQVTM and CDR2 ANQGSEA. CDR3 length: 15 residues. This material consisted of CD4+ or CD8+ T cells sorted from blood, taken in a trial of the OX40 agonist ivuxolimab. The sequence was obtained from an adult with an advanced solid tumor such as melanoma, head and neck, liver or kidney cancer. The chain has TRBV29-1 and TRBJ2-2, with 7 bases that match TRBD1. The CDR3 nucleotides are TGCAGCGTTTCTTCGGGGACAGCGAACACCGGGGAGCTGTTTTTT. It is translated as CSVSSGTANTGELFF.